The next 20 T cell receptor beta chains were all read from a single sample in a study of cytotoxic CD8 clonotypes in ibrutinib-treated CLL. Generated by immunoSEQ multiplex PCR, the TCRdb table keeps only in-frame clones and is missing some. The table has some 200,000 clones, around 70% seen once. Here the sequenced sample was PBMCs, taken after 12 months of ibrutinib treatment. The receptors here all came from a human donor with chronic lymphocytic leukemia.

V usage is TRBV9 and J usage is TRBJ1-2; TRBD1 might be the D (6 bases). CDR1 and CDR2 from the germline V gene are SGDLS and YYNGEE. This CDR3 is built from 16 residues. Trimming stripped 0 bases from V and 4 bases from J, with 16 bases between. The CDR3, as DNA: TGTGCCAGCAGCGTAGATCAGTCGACAGGTAGCTATGGCTACACCTTC. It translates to CASSVDQSTGSYGYTF.

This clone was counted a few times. The CDR3 spells CASSLGQGYTEAFF. The CDR3 DNA sequence: TGCGCCAGCAGCTTGGGGCAGGGTTACACTGAAGCTTTCTTT. This chain joins TRBV5-1 and TRBJ1-1; D is possibly TRBD1 (5 bases). The CDR3 spans 14 residues. The V end was cut by 0 bases, the J end by 3 bases, with 9 bases between. Germline assignment: CDR1 SGHRS and CDR2 YFSETQ.

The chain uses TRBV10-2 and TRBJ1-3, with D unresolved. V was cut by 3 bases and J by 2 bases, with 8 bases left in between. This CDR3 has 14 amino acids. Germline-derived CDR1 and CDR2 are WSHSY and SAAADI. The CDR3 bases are TGCGCCAGCAGTGATTCGGACCCTGGAAACACCATATATTTT. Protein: CASSDSDPGNTIYF.

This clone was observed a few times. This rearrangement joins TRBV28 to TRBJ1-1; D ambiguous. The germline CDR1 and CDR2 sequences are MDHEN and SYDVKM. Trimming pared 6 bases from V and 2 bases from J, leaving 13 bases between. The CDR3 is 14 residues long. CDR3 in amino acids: CASSKPQANTEAFF. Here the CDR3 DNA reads TGTGCCAGCAGCAAACCCCAGGCAAACACTGAAGCTTTCTTT.

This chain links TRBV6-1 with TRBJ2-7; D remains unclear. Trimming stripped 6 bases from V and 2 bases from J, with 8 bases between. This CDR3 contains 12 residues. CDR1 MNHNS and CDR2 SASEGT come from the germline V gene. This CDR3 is CASRDATYEQYF. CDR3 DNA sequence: TGTGCCAGCAGGGACGCCACCTACGAGCAGTACTTC.

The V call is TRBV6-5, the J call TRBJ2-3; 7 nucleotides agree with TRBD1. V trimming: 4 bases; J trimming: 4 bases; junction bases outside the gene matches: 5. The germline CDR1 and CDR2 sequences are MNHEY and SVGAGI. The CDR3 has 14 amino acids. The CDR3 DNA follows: TGTGCCAGCAGTTCCAGGGGGACACCAGATACGCAGTATTTT. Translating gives CASSSRGTPDTQYF.

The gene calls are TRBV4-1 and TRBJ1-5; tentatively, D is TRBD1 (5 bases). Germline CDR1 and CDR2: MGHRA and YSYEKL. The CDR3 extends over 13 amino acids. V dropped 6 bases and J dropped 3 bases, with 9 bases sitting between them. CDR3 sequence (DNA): TGCGCCAGCAGACAGGACATCAATCAGCCCCAGCATTTT. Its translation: CASRQDINQPQHF.

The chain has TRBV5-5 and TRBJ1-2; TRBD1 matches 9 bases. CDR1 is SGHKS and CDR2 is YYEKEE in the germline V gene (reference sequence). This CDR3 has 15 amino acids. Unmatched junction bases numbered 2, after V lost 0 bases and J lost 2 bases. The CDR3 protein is CASSLGQGGNYGYTF. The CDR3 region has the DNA TGTGCCAGCAGCTTGGGACAGGGGGGGAACTATGGCTACACCTTC.

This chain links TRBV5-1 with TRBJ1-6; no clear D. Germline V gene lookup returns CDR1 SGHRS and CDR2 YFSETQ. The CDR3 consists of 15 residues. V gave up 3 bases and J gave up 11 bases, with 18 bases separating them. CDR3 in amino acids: CASSWNNGRETPLHF. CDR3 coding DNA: TGCGCCAGCAGCTGGAATAACGGGCGGGAGACACCCCTCCACTTT.

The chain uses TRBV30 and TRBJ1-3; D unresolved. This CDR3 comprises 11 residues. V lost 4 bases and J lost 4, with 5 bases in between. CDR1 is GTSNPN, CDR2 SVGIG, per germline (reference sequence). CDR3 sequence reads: CAWMDGNTIYF. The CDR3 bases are TGTGCCTGGATGGACGGAAACACCATATATTTT. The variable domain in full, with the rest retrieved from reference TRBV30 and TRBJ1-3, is SQTIHQWPATLVQPVGSPLSLECTVEGTSNPNLYWYRQAAGRGLQLLFYSVGIGQISSEVPQNLSASRPQDRQFILSSKKLLLSDSGFYLCAWMDGNTIYFGEGSWLTVV.

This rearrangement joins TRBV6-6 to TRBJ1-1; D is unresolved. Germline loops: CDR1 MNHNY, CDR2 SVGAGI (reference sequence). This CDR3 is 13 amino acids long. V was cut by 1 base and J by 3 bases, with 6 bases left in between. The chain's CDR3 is CASSYLLDTEAFF. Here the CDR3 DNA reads TGTGCCAGCAGTTACTTGTTAGACACTGAAGCTTTCTTT.

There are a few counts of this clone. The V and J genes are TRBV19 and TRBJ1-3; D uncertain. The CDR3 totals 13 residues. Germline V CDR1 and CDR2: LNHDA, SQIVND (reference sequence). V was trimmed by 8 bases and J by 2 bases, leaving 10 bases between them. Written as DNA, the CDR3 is TGTGCCAGTGCCCACCTTCCTGGAAACACCATATATTTT. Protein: CASAHLPGNTIYF.

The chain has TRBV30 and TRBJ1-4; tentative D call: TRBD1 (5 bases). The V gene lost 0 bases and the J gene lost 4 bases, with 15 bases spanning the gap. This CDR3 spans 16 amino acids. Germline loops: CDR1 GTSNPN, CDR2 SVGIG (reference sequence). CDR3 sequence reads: CAWSVRQWGFNEKLFF. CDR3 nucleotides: TGTGCCTGGAGTGTACGACAGTGGGGCTTTAATGAAAAACTGTTTTTT.

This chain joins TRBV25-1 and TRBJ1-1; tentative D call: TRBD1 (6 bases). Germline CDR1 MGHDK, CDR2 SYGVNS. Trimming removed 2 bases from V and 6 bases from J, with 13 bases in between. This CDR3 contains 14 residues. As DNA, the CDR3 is TGTGCCAGCAGTGAACGCTGGGGGGGCGCTGAAGCTTTCTTT. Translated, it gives CASSERWGGAEAFF.

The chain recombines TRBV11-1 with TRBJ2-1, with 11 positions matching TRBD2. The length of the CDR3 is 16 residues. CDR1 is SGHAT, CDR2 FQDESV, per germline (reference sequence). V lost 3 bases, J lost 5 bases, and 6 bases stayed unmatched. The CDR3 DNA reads TGTGCCAGCAGCTTTTCGCTAGCGGGAGGCCACAATGAGCAGTTCTTC. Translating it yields CASSFSLAGGHNEQFF.

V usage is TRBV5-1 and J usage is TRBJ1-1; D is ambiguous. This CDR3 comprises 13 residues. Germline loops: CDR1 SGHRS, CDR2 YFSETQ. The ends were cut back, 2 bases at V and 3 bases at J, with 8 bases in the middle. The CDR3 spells CASSFPPYTEAFF. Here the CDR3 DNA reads TGCGCCAGCAGCTTTCCCCCGTACACTGAAGCTTTCTTT.

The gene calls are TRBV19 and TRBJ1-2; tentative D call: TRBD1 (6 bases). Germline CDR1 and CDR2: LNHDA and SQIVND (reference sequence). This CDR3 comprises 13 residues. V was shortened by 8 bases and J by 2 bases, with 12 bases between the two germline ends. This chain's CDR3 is CASSWTANYGYTF. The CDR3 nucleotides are TGTGCCAGTTCCTGGACAGCGAACTATGGCTACACCTTC.

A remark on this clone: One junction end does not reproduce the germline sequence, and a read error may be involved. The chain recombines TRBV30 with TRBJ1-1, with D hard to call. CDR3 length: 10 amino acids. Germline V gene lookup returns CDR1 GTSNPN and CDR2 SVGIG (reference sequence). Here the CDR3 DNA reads TGTGCCTGGAGTGTACTGAGTCCTCTCTTT. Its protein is CAWSVLSPLF. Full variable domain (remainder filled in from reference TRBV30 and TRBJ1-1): SQTIHQWPATLVQPVGSPLSLECTVEGTSNPNLYWYRQAAGRGLQLLFYSVGIGQISSEVPQNLSASRPQDRQFILSSKKLLLSDSGFYLCAWSVLSPLFGQGTRLTVV.

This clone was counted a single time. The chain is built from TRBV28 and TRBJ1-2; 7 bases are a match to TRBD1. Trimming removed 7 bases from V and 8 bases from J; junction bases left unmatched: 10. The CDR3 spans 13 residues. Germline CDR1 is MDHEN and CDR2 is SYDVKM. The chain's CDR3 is CASTSGGVEGYTF. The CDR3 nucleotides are TGTGCCAGCACCTCAGGGGGAGTAGAAGGCTACACCTTC.

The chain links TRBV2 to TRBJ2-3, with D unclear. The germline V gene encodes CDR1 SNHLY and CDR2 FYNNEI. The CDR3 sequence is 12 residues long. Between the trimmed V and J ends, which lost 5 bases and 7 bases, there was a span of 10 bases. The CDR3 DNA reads TGTGCCAGCAGTAATCAAAGATATACGCAGTATTTT. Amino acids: CASSNQRYTQYF.